This entry concerns a single T cell receptor (beta chain). Germline CDR1 is SGHVS and CDR2 is FQNEAQ. The CDR3 totals 15 residues. V lost 4 bases to trimming and J lost 1 base, with 12 bases between them. In the original workflow: Scientists estimated how many nucleated cells there were by amplifying reference gene primers. Clones were sequenced by immunoSEQ multiplex PCR, and TCRdb holds only the in-frame ones, with some missing. The V and J calls and clone size come from that table; D and trimming were worked out from the DNA. The profile covers about 140,000 clones, with 88% appearing a single time and over 9.5% taken by the ten largest. This record comes from a study of blood T cell repertoires in COVID-19. Study in general: Material from acute and convalescent COVID-19 was sourced from the United States, Italy and Spain. Sources were T cells, B-cell-depleted T cells, or PBMCs; the material itself was cDNA or gDNA.

Sequenced: peripheral blood. The chain combines TRBV7-8 with TRBJ2-3; tentatively, D is TRBD1 (6 bases). The origin of this receptor is a man aged 60 to 69 with active or convalescent COVID-19. CDR3 DNA sequence: TGTGCCAGCAGCTGGGGGCTAGCCGGCACAGATACGCAGTATTTT. It is translated as CASSWGLAGTDTQYF.